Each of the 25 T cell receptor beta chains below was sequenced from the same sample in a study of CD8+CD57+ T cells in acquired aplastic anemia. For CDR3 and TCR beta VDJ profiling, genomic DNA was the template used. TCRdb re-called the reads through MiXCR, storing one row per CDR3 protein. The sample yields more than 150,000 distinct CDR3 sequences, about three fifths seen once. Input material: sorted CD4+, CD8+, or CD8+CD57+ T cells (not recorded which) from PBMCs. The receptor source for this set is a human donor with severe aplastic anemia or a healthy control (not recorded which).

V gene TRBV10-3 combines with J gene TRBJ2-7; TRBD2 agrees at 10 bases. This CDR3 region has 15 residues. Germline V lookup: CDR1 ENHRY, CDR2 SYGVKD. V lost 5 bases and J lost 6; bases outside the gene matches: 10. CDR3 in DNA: TGTGCCATCAGTTCGCTAGCGGGGGAAGTAGGCGAGCAGTACTTC. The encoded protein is CAISSLAGEVGEQYF.

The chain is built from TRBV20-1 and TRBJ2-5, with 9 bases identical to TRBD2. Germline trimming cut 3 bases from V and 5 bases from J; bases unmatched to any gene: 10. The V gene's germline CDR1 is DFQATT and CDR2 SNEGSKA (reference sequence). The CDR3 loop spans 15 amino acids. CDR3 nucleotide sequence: TGCAGTGCTAGCGGTCTAGCGGGACCGCAGGAGACCCAGTACTTC. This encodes CSASGLAGPQETQYF.

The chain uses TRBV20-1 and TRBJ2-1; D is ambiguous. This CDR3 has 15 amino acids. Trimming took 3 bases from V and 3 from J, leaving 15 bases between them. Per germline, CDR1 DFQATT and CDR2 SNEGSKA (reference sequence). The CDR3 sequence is CSARATLLGYNEQFF. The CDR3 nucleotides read TGCAGTGCTAGGGCCACCCTGCTTGGCTACAATGAGCAGTTCTTC.

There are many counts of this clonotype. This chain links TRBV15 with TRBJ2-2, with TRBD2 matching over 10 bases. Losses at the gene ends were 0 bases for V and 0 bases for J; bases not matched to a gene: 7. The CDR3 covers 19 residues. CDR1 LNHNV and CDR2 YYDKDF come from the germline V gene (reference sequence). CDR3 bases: TGTGCCACCAGCAGAGATGGGCTAGCGGGGGTTGCGAACACCGGGGAGCTGTTTTTT. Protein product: CATSRDGLAGVANTGELFF.

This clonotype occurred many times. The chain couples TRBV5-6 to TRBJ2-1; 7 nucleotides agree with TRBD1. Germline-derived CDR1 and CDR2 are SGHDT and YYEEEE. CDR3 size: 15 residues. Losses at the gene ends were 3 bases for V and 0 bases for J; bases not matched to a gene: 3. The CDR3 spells CASSSGQASYNEQFF. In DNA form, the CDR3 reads TGTGCCAGCAGCTCCGGACAGGCCTCCTACAATGAGCAGTTCTTC.

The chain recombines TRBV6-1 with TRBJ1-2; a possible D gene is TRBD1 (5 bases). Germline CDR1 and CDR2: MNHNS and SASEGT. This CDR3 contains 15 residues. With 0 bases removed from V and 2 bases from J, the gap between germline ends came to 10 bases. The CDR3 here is CASSEARQTNYGYTF. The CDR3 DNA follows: TGTGCCAGCAGTGAAGCCAGACAGACGAACTATGGCTACACCTTC.

The CDR3 is CASSVKVSSYNEQFF. CDR3 DNA: TGTGCCAGCAGCGTGAAGGTGAGCTCCTACAATGAGCAGTTCTTC. The chain links TRBV9 to TRBJ2-1; D is ambiguous. CDR1 and CDR2 (germline): SGDLS, YYNGEE. The CDR3 extends over 15 amino acids. Trimming removed 2 bases from V and 0 bases from J, with 9 bases in between.

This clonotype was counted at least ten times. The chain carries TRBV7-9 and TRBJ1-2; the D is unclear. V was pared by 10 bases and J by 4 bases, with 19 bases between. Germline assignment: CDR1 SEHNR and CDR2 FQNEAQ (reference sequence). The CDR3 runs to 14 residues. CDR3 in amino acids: CATTKGENSYGYTF. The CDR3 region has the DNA TGTGCCACCACCAAAGGAGAGAACTCCTATGGCTACACCTTC.

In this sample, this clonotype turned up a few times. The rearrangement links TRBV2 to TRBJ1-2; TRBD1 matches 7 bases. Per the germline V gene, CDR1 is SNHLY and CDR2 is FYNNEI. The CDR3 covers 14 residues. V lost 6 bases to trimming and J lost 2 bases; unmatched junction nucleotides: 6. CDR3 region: CASRGQASNYGYTF. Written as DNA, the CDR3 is TGTGCCAGCAGAGGACAGGCCTCGAACTATGGCTACACCTTC.

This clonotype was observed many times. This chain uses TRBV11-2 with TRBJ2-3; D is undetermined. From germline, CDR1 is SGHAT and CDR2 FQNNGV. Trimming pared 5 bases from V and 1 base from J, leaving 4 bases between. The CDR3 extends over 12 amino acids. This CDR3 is CASSIGTDTQYF. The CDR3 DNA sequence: TGTGCCAGCAGCATAGGCACAGATACGCAGTATTTT. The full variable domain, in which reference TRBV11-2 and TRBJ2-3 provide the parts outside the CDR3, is EAGVAQSPRYKIIEKRQSVAFWCNPISGHATLYWYQQILGQGPKLLIQFQNNGVVDDSQLPKDRFSAERLKGVDSTLKIQPAKLEDSAVYLCASSIGTDTQYFGPGTRLTVL.

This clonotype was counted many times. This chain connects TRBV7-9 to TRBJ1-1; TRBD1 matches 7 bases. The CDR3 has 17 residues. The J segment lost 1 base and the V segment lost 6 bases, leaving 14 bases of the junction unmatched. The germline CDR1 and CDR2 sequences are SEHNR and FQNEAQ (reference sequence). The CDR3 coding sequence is TGTGCCAGCAGTCCAGGGGGTGGAGGAATGAAGAACACTGAAGCTTTCTTT. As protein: CASSPGGGGMKNTEAFF.

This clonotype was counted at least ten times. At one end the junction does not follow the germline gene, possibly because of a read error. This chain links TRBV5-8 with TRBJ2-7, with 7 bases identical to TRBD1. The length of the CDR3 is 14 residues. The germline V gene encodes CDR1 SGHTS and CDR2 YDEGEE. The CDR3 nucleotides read TGCGCCAGCAGCTTGGGACAGAGAACCTACGAGCAGTACTTC. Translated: CASSLGQRTYEQYF.

CDR3 sequence reads: CATKPGTGTYEQYF. The CDR3 DNA sequence: TGTGCCACGAAGCCCGGGACAGGGACCTACGAGCAGTACTTC. V and J are TRBV10-3 and TRBJ2-7; 9 bases are a match to TRBD1. Germline trimming cut 10 bases from V and 2 bases from J; bases unmatched to any gene: 9. The CDR3 loop spans 14 amino acids. CDR1 and CDR2 (germline): ENHRY, SYGVKD.

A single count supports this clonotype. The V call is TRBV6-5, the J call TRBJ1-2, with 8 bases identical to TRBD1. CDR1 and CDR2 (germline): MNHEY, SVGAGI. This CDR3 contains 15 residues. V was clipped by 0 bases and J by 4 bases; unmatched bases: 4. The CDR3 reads CASSYSPTGVYGYTF. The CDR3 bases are TGTGCCAGCAGTTACTCCCCGACAGGGGTCTATGGCTACACCTTC.

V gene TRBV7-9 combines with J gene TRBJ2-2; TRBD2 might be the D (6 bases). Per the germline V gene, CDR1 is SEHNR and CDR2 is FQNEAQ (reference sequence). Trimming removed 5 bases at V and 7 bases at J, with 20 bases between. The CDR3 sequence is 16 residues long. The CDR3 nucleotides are TGTGCCAGCAGCCTCCGGGACTCCCCACCGTTCGGGGAGCTGTTTTTT. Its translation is CASSLRDSPPFGELFF.

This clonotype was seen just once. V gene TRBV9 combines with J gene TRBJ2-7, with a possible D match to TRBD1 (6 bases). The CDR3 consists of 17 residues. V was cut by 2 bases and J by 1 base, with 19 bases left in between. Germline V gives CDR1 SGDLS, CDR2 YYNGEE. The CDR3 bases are TGTGCCAGCAGCGTCCGGGCGGACAGTTACACATCCTACGAGCAGTACTTC. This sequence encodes CASSVRADSYTSYEQYF.

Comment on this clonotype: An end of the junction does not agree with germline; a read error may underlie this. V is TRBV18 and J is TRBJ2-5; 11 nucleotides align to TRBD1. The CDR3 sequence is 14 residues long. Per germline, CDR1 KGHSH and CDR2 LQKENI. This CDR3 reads CASSPGQGAVTQYF. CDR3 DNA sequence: TGCGCCAGCTCACCAGGACAGGGGGCCGTGACCCAGTACTTC.

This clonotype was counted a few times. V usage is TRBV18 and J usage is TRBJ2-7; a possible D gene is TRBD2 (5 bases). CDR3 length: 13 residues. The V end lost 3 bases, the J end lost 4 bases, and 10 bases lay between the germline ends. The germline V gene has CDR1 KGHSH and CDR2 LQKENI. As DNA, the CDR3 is TGTGCCAGCTCACCGGGAGACCATTACGAGCAGTACTTC. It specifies CASSPGDHYEQYF. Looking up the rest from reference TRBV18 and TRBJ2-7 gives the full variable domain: NAGVMQNPRHLVRRRGQEARLRCSPMKGHSHVYWYRQLPEEGLKFMVYLQKENIIDESGMPKERFSAEFPKEGPSILRIQQVVRGDSAAYFCASSPGDHYEQYFGPGTRLTVT.

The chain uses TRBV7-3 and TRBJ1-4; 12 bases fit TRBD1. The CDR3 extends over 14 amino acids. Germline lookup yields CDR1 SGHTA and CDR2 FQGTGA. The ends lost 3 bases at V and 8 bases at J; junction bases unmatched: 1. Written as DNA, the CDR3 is TGTGCCAGCAGCTTGGGGACAGGGGGCGAAAAACTGTTTTTT. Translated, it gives CASSLGTGGEKLFF.

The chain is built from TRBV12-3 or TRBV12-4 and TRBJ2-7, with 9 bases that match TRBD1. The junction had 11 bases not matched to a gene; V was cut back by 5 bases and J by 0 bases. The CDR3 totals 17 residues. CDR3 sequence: CASSITGGDLGSYEQYF. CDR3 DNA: TGTGCCAGCAGTATAACAGGGGGCGATTTGGGCTCCTACGAGCAGTACTTC.

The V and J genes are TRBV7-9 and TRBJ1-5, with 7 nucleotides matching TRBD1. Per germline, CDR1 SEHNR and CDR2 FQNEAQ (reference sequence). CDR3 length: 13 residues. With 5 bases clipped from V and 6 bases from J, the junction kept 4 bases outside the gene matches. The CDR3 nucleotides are TGTGCCAGCAGCAGGCAGGGGGGTCAGCCCCAGCATTTT. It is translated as CASSRQGGQPQHF.

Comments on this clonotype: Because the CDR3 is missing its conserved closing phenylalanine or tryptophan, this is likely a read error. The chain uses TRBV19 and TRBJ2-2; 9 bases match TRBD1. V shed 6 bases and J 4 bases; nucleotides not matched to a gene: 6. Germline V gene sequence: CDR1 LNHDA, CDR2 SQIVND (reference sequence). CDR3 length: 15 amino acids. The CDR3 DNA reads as TGTGCCAGTAGACCCGGGACAGGGACCACCGGGGAGCTGTTTCTT. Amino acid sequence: CASRPGTGTTGELFL.

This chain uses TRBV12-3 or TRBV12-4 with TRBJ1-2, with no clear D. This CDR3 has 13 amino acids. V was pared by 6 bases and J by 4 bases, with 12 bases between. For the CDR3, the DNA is TGTGCCAGCAGACCGGACCTCCTCTATGGCTACACCTTC. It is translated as CASRPDLLYGYTF.

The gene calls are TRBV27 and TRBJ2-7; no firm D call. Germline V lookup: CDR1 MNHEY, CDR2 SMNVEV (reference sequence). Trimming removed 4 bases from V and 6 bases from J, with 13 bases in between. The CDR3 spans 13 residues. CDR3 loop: CASSSQVTGEQYF. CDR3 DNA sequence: TGTGCCAGCAGTTCCCAAGTAACGGGCGAGCAGTACTTC.

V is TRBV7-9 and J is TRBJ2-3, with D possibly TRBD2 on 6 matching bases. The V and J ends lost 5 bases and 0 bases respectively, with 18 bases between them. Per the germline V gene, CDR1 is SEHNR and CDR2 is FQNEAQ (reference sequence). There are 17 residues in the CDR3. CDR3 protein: CASSPPRLGPSTDTQYF. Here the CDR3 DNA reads TGTGCCAGCAGCCCGCCCAGACTAGGCCCTAGCACAGATACGCAGTATTTT. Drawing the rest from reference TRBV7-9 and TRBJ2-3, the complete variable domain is DTGVSQNPRHKITKRGQNVTFRCDPISEHNRLYWYRQTLGQGPEFLTYFQNEAQLEKSRLLSDRFSAERPKGSFSTLEIQRTEQGDSAMYLCASSPPRLGPSTDTQYFGPGTRLTVL.